This record concerns one T cell receptor (beta chain) sequence. This sample is drawn from a study of blood T cell repertoires in COVID-19. About the research overall: From T cells, B-cell-depleted T cells, or PBMCs came the material, which was cDNA or gDNA.

Germline values: CDR1 SGHTA, CDR2 FQGNSA. Trimming at V came to 5 bases and at J to 4 bases, leaving 11 bases not matched to a gene. This CDR3 has 16 residues. This table comes from immunoSEQ multiplex PCR, and its TCRdb copy is limited to in-frame clones, with some not included. The sample yields 200,000 or so clones, approximately 83% seen once. V usage is TRBV7-2 and J usage is TRBJ1-5; 7 bases are a match to TRBD1. The sequence was obtained from a woman aged 55 to 70 with acute or convalescent COVID-19. The specimen was peripheral blood. CDR3 DNA sequence: TGTGCCAGCAGCCCTGAGACAGGGTTCCTTAATCAGCCCCAGCATTTT. The encoded protein is CASSPETGFLNQPQHF.